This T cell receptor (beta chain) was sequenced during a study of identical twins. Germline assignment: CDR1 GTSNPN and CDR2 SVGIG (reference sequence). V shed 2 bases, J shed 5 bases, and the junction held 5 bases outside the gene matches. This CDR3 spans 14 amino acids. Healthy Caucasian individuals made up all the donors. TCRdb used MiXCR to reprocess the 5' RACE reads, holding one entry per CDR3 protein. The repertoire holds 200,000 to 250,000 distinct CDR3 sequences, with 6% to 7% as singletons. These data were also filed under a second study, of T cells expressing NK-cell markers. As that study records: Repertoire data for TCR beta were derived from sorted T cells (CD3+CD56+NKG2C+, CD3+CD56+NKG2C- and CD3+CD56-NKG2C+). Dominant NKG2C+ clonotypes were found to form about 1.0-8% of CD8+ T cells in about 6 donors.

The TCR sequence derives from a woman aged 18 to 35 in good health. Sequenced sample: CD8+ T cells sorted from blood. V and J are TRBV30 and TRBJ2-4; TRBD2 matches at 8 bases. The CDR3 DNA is TGTGCCTGGAGTCCCGGTAGCGGGGAAAACATTCAGTACTTC. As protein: CAWSPGSGENIQYF.